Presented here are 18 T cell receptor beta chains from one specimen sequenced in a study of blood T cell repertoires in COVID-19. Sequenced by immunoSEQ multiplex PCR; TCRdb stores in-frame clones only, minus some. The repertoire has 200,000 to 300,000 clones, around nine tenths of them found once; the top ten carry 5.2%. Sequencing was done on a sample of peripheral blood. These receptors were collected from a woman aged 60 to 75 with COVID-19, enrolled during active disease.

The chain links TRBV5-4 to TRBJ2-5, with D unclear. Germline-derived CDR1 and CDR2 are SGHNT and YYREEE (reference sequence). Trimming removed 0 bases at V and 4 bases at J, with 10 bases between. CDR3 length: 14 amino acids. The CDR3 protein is CASSLGSDRETQYF. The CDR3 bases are TGTGCCAGCAGCTTGGGGAGCGATCGAGAGACCCAGTACTTC.

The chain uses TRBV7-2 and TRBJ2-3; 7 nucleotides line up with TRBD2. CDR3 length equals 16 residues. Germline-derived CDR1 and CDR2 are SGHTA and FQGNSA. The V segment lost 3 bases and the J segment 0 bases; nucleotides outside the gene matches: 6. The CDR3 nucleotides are TGTGCCAGCAGCTTGGGAGGGCGGGGCAGCACAGATACGCAGTATTTT. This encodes CASSLGGRGSTDTQYF.

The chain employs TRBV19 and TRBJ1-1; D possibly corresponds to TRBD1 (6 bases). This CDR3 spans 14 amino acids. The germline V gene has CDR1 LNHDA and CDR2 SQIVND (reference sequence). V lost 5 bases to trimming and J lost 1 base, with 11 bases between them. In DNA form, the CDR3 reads TGTGCCAGTAGTGTCGGGACAAGGAACACTGAAGCTTTCTTT. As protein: CASSVGTRNTEAFF.

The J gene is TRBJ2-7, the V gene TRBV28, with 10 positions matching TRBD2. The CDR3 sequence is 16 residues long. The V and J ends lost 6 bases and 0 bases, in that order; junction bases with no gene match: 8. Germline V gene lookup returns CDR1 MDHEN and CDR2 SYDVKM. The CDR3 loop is CASRFTSGVSSYEQYF. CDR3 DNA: TGTGCCAGCAGATTTACTAGCGGGGTCAGCTCCTACGAGCAGTACTTC.

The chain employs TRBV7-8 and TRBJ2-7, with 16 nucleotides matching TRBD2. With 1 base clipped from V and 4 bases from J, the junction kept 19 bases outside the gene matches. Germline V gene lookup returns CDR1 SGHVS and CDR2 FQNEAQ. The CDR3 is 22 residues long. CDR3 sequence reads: CASSLGRVPGLAGGSHFYEQYF. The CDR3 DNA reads TGTGCCAGCAGCTTAGGGAGGGTTCCGGGACTAGCGGGAGGGTCCCATTTTTACGAGCAGTACTTC.

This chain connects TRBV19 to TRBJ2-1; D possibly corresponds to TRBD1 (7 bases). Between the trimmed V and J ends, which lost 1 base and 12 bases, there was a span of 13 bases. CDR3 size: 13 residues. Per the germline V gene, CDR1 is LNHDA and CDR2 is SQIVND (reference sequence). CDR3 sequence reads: CASSIGGGTVQFF. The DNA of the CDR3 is TGTGCCAGTAGTATAGGAGGGGGGACAGTGCAGTTCTTC.

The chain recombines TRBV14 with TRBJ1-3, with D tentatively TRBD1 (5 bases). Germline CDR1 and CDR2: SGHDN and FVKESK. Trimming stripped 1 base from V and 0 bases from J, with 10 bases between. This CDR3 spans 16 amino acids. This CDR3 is CASSQGWGDSGNTIYF. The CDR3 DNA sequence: TGTGCCAGCAGCCAAGGCTGGGGGGACTCTGGAAACACCATATATTTT.

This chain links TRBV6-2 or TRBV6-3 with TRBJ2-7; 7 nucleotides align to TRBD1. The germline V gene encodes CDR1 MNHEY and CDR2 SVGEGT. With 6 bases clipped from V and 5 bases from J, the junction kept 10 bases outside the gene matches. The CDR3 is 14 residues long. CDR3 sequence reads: CASSSRQGNNEQYF. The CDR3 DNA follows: TGTGCCAGCAGCTCTCGACAGGGCAACAACGAGCAGTACTTC.

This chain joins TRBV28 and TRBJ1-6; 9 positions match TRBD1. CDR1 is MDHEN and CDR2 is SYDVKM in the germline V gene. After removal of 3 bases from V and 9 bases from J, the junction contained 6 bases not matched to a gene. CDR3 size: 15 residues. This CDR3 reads CASSFTGGLGSPLHF. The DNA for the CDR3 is TGTGCCAGCAGTTTTACAGGGGGCTTAGGTTCACCCCTCCACTTT.

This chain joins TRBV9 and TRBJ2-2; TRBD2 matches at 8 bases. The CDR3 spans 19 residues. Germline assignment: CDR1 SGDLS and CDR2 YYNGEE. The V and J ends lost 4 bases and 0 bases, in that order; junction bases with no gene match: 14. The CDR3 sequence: CASSPRGSGVLTNTGELFF. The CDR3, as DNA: TGTGCCAGCAGCCCCCGTGGTAGCGGGGTCCTCACGAACACCGGGGAGCTGTTTTTT. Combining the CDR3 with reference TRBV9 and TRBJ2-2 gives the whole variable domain DSGVTQTPKHLITATGQRVTLRCSPRSGDLSVYWYQQSLDQGLQFLIQYYNGEERAKGNILERFSAQQFPDLHSELNLSSLELGDSALYFCASSPRGSGVLTNTGELFFGEGSRLTVL.

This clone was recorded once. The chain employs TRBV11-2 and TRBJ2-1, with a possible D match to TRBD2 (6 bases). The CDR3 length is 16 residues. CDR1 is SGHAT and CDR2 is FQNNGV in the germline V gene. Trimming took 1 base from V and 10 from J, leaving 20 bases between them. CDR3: CASSLGLGGTTPEQFF. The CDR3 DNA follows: TGTGCCAGCAGCTTAGGTTTGGGAGGCACTACACCGGAGCAGTTCTTC. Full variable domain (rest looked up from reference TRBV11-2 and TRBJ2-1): EAGVAQSPRYKIIEKRQSVAFWCNPISGHATLYWYQQILGQGPKLLIQFQNNGVVDDSQLPKDRFSAERLKGVDSTLKIQPAKLEDSAVYLCASSLGLGGTTPEQFFGPGTRLTVL.

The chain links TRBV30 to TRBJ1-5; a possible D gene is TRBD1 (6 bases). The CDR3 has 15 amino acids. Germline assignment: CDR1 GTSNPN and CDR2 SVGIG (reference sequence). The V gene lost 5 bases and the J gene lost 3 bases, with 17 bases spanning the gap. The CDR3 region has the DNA TGTGCCTGGGCCGGCCCAACAGGGTACAATCAGCCCCAGCATTTT. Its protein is CAWAGPTGYNQPQHF.

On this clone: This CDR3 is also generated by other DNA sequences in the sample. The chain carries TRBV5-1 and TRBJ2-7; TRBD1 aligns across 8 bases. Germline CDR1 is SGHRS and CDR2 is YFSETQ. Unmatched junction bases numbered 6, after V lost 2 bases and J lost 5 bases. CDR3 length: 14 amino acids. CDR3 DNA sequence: TGCGCCAGCAGCTTAGCAGGACAGGGCCACGAGCAGTACTTC. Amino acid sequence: CASSLAGQGHEQYF.

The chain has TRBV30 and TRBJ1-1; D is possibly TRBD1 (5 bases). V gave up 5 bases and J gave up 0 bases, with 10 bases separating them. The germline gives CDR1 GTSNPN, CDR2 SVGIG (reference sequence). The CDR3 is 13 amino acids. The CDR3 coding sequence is TGTGCCTGGGACAGCCTCATGAACACTGAAGCTTTCTTT. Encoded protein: CAWDSLMNTEAFF.

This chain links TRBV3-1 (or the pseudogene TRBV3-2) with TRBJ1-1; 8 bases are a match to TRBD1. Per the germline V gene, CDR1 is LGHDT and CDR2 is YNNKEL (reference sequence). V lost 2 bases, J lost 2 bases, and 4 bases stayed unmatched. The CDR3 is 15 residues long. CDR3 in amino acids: CASSQQGAFNTEAFF. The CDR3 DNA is TGTGCCAGCAGCCAACAGGGGGCTTTTAACACTGAAGCTTTCTTT.

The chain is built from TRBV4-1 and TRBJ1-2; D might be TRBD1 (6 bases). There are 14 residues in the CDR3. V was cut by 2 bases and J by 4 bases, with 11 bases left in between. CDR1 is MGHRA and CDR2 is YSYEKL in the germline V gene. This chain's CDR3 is CASSQWLQGYGYTF. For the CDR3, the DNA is TGCGCCAGCAGCCAATGGCTACAGGGCTATGGCTACACCTTC.

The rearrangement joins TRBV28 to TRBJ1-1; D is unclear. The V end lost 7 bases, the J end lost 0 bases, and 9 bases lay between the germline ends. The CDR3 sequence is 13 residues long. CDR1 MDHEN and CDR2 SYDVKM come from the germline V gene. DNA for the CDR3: TGTGCCAGCATCGTGAGCGTGAACACTGAAGCTTTCTTT. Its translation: CASIVSVNTEAFF. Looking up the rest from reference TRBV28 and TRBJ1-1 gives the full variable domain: DVKVTQSSRYLVKRTGEKVFLECVQDMDHENMFWYRQDPGLGLRLIYFSYDVKMKEKGDIPEGYSVSREKKERFSLILESASTNQTSMYLCASIVSVNTEAFFGQGTRLTVV.

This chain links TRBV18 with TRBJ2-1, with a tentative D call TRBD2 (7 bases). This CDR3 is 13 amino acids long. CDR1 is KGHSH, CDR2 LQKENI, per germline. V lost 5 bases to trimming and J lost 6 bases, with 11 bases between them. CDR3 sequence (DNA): TGTGCCAGCTCAGGGGCGGGGGCCAATGAGCAGTTCTTC. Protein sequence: CASSGAGANEQFF.